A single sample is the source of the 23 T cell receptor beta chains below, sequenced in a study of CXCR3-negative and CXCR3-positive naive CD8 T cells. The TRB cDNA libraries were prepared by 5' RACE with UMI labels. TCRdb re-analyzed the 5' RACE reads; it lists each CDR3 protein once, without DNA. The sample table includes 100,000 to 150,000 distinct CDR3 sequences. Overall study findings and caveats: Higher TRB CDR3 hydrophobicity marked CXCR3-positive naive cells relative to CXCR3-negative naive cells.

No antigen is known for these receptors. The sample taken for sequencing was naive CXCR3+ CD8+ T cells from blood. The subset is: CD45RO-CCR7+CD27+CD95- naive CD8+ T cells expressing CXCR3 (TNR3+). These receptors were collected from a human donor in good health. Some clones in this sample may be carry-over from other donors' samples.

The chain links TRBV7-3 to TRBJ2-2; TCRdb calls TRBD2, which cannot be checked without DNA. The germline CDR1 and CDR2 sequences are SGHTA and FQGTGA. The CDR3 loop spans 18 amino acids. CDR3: CASSSGLAGFGGTGELFF.

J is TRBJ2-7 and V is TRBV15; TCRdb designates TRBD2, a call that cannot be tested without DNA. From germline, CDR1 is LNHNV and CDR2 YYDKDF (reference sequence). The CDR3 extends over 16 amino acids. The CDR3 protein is CATSRDRAGSSYEQYF.

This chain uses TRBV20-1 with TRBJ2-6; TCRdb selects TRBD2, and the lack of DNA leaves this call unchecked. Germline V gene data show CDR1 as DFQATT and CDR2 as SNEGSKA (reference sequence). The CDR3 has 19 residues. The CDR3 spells CSARDQSRGGPSGANVLTF.

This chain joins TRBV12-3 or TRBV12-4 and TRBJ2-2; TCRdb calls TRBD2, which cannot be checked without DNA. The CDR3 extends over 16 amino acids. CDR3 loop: CASRGKSGGNTGELFF.

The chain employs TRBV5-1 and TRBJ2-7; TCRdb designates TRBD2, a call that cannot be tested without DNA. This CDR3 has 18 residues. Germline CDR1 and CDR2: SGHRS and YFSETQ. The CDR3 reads CASSLDGAGLAGNQGQYF.

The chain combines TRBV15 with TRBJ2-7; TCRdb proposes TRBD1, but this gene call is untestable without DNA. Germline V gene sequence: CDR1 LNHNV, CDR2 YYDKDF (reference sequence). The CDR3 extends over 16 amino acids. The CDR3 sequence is CATSRDASWTSYEQYF.

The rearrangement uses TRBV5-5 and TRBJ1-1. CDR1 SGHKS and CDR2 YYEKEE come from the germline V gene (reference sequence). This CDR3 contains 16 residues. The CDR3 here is CASSLPPNTRNTEAFF.

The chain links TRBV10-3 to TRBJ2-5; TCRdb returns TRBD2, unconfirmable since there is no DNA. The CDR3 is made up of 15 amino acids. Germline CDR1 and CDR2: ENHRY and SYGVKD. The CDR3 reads CAISSLGSTQETQYF.

The CDR3 sequence is CASSSSTGIGTEAFF. V and J are TRBV7-2 and TRBJ1-1; lacking DNA, the TRBD1 call made by TCRdb goes unchecked. Germline V gene data show CDR1 as SGHTA and CDR2 as FQGNSA. The CDR3 runs 15 residues.

The CDR3 sequence: CATTSTKLNEKLFF. The gene calls are TRBV15 and TRBJ1-4. CDR1 and CDR2 from the germline V gene are LNHNV and YYDKDF (reference sequence). The CDR3 covers 14 residues.

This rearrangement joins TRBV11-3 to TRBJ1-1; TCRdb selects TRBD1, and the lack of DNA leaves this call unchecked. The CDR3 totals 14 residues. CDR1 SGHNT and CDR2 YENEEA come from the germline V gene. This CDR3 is CASSFGTGWTEAFF.

The CDR3 region is CASRSSRYEQYF. V gene TRBV10-2 combines with J gene TRBJ2-7. The length of the CDR3 is 12 residues. Per germline, CDR1 WSHSY and CDR2 SAAADI.

The CDR3: CASSMAFDTQYF. The V and J genes are TRBV19 and TRBJ2-3. Germline V lookup: CDR1 LNHDA, CDR2 SQIVND (reference sequence). The CDR3 has 12 amino acids.

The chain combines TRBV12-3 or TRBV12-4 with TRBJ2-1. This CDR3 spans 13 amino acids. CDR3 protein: CASSFRSYNEQFF.

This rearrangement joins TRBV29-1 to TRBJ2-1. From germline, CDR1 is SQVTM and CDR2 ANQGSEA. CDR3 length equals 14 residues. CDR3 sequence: CSVVAGSSYNEQFF.

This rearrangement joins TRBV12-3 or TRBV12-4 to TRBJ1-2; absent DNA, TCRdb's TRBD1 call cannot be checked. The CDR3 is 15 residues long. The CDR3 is CASSLDGGTGSGYTF.

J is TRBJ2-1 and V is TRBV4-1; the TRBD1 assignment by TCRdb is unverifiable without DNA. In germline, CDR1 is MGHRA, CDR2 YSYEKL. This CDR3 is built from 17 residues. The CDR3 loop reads CASSQDQQGRSYNEQFF.

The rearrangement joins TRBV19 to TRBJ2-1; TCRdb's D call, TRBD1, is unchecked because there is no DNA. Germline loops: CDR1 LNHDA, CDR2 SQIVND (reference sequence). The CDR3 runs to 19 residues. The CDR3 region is CASSNPGGGGGTSYNEQFF.

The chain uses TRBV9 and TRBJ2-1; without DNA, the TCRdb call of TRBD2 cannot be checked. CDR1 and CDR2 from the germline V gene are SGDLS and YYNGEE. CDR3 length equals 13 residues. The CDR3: CASSSGGENEQFF.

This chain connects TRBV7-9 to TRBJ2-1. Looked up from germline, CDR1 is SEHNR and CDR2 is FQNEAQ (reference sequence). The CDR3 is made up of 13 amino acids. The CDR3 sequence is CASSLAPDNEQFF.

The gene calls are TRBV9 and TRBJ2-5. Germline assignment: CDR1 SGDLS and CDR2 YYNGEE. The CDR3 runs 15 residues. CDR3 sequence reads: CASSVFGSYQETQYF.

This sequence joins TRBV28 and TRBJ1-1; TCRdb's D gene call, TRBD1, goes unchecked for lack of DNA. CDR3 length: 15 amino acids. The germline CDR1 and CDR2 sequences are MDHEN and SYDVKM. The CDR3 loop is CASSPRQGWNTEAFF.

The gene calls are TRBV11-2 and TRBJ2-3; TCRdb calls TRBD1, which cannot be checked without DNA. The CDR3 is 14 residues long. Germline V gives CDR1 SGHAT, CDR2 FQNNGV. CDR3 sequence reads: CASTQGVFGDTQYF. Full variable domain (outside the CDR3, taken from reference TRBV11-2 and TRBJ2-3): EAGVAQSPRYKIIEKRQSVAFWCNPISGHATLYWYQQILGQGPKLLIQFQNNGVVDDSQLPKDRFSAERLKGVDSTLKIQPAKLEDSAVYLCASTQGVFGDTQYFGPGTRLTVL.